What follows are 10 T cell receptor beta chains derived from one specimen sequenced in a study of blood T cell repertoires in COVID-19. TCRdb's table, derived via immunoSEQ multiplex PCR, lists solely in-frame clones and lacks some. The sample gives about 84,000 clones, 80% to 90% of which show up once; approximately 37% is in the top ten. Sequencing input: peripheral blood. The receptors stem from a man of 80 years or more with active or convalescent COVID-19.

This chain uses TRBV4-2 with TRBJ2-2; the D gene is possibly TRBD1 (5 bases). The CDR3 contains 14 residues. Germline-derived CDR1 and CDR2 are LGHNA and YNFKEQ. Trimming pared 0 bases from V and 6 bases from J, leaving 8 bases between. The CDR3 bases are TGTGCCAGCAGCCAAGATCCAGGGTCCGGGGAGCTGTTTTTT. Translation gives CASSQDPGSGELFF.

V and J are TRBV10-3 and TRBJ1-6; the D is unclear. V lost 3 bases to trimming and J lost 7 bases, with 7 bases between them. The CDR3 has 13 amino acids. Per the germline V gene, CDR1 is ENHRY and CDR2 is SYGVKD. The CDR3 is CAISDRLNSPLHF. For the CDR3, the DNA is TGTGCCATCAGTGACAGGTTAAATTCACCCCTCCACTTT.

The chain is built from TRBV29-1 and TRBJ1-3; the match to TRBD1 covers 7 bases. Losses at the gene ends were 7 bases for V and 4 bases for J; bases not matched to a gene: 7. The CDR3 totals 13 residues. CDR1 and CDR2 (germline): SQVTM, ANQGSEA. The CDR3 reads CSGATGVGNTIYF. In nucleotides, the CDR3 is TGCAGCGGCGCTACAGGGGTAGGAAACACCATATATTTT.

The chain carries TRBV7-2 and TRBJ2-7; D is possibly TRBD1 (6 bases). Per germline, CDR1 SGHTA and CDR2 FQGNSA. The ends were cut back, 1 base at V and 6 bases at J, with 16 bases in the middle. This CDR3 comprises 15 residues. CDR3 in DNA: TGTGCCAGCAGCTTAGAGGCAAGCAGGGGAAGCGAGCAGTACTTC. Amino acids: CASSLEASRGSEQYF.

This clone was observed a few times. The rearrangement joins TRBV19 to TRBJ1-5; tentative D call: TRBD1 (6 bases). V was shortened by 6 bases and J by 6 bases, with 15 bases between the two germline ends. The CDR3 extends over 14 amino acids. Germline-derived CDR1 and CDR2 are LNHDA and SQIVND (reference sequence). DNA of the CDR3: TGTGCCAGTAGATCCCTACAGGGTTCTCAGCCCCAGCATTTT. This gives the protein CASRSLQGSQPQHF.

This clone has a handful of counts. V gene TRBV30 combines with J gene TRBJ1-5; TRBD1 agrees at 11 bases. Germline assignment: CDR1 GTSNPN and CDR2 SVGIG (reference sequence). V gave up 5 bases and J gave up 6 bases; unmatched junction bases: 6. The CDR3 loop spans 14 amino acids. The CDR3 region is CAWGQGALGQPQHF. CDR3 coding DNA: TGTGCCTGGGGACAGGGGGCTCTGGGTCAGCCCCAGCATTTT. The full variable domain, its missing parts supplied by reference TRBV30 and TRBJ1-5, is SQTIHQWPATLVQPVGSPLSLECTVEGTSNPNLYWYRQAAGRGLQLLFYSVGIGQISSEVPQNLSASRPQDRQFILSSKKLLLSDSGFYLCAWGQGALGQPQHFGDGTRLSIL.

Written as DNA, the CDR3 is TGTGCCAGCAGCTTCAGGGAATCTAATGAAAAACTGTTTTTT. Protein: CASSFRESNEKLFF. The chain couples TRBV5-6 to TRBJ1-4, with D perhaps matching TRBD1 (5 bases). V lost 2 bases and J lost 3, with 8 bases in between. In germline, CDR1 is SGHDT, CDR2 YYEEEE. The CDR3 totals 14 residues.

The chain uses TRBV7-2 and TRBJ2-5; 15 bases map to TRBD2. From germline, CDR1 is SGHTA and CDR2 FQGNSA. The CDR3 covers 17 residues. V lost 1 base and J lost 5; bases outside the gene matches: 5. The CDR3 bases are TGTGCCAGCAGCTTAGAGGGACTAGCGGGAGGTGGGGAGACCCAGTACTTC. This encodes CASSLEGLAGGGETQYF. Drawing the rest from reference TRBV7-2 and TRBJ2-5, the complete variable domain is GAGVSQSPSNKVTEKGKDVELRCDPISGHTALYWYRQSLGQGLEFLIYFQGNSAPDKSGLPSDRFSAERTGGSVSTLTIQRTQQEDSAVYLCASSLEGLAGGGETQYFGPGTRLLVL.

This sequence joins TRBV16 and TRBJ1-1; the D gene is possibly TRBD1 (6 bases). The CDR3 covers 14 residues. Trimming pared 6 bases from V and 3 bases from J, leaving 14 bases between. Germline V CDR1 and CDR2: KGHSY, FQNENV. DNA for the CDR3: TGTGCCAGCAGGCCGGACAGAACATACACTGAAGCTTTCTTT. This encodes CASRPDRTYTEAFF.

V usage is TRBV9 and J usage is TRBJ2-5; 12 bases are shared with TRBD1. J gave up 1 base and V 3 bases, and 4 bases lay outside the gene matches. This CDR3 is built from 16 residues. Looked up from germline, CDR1 is SGDLS and CDR2 is YYNGEE. The CDR3 DNA is TGTGCCAGCAGCGCCCCGGGACAGGGGGCCCAAGAGACCCAGTACTTC. Its protein product is CASSAPGQGAQETQYF.